This paragraph covers one TCR beta chain sequence. Antigen specificity is unknown. The data are from a study of T cell responses to AZD1222 COVID-19 vaccine. TCRdb keeps only in-frame clones here, not all; method: immunoSEQ multiplex PCR. The top ten clones hold about 7.5% of a sample with 90,000 or so clones, 80% to 90% of them seen once. Study-wide points: All repertoire sampling was performed exclusively after the peak T cell response. Clonal diversity may have been underestimated in mostly white British donors. Just six people given AZD1222 tested seropositive at baseline.

Germline V gene lookup returns CDR1 LGHNA and CDR2 YNFKEQ. This CDR3 is 15 amino acids long. V was trimmed by 2 bases and J by 6 bases, leaving 13 bases between them. The source material was peripheral blood, sampled on day 0 of AZD1222 vaccination. The sequence was collected from an adult in good health. The rearrangement joins TRBV4-2 to TRBJ1-4; D is possibly TRBD1 (5 bases). In DNA, the CDR3 is TGTGCCAGCAGCCAACCTCTAGGAGGGGATGAAAAACTGTTTTTT. Amino acids: CASSQPLGGDEKLFF.